What follows are 2 T cell receptor beta chains derived from one specimen sequenced in a study of cytomegalovirus exposure and HLA in healthy donors. Primers included in the PCR were 60 Vbeta and 13 Jbeta primers. Sequencing was performed with immunoSEQ multiplex PCR; in TCRdb, only in-frame clones are kept and a portion is missing. The data contain about 150,000 clones, 82% of them singletons. Input material: PBMCs. The source of these receptors is a man aged 30 to 45 in good health and CMV-seropositive.

This clone was detected only once. The V gene is TRBV5-8, the J gene TRBJ2-7; 9 bases are shared with TRBD1. This CDR3 spans 15 amino acids. V dropped 4 bases and J dropped 0; count of bases not matched to a gene: 5. Germline V gene data show CDR1 as SGHTS and CDR2 as YDEGEE. Written as DNA, the CDR3 is TGTGCCAGCAGCGCAAACAGGGGGCCCTCCTACGAGCAGTACTTC. Translated, it gives CASSANRGPSYEQYF.

This chain uses TRBV18 with TRBJ2-3, with TRBD2 identical over 10 bases. This CDR3 is built from 18 residues. The germline CDR1 and CDR2 sequences are KGHSH and LQKENI. V lost 1 base, J lost 4 bases, and 11 bases stayed unmatched. The CDR3 DNA sequence: TGTGCCAGCTCACCACTTGGTTCTAGCGGGAGTGTCGCAGATACGCAGTATTTT. Its translation: CASSPLGSSGSVADTQYF.